What follows is one TCR beta chain and its context. These data come from a study of T cell changes during pregnancy in multiple sclerosis. The CDR3 is 15 residues long. The V gene end was trimmed by 2 bases and the J gene end by 4 bases; junction bases not matched to a gene: 5. Per germline, CDR1 MNHEY and CDR2 SVGAGI. Measured with immunoSEQ multiplex PCR; TCRdb has only the in-frame clones, and not every one. The sample holds about 38,000 clones; 92% are singletons and the top ten take around 0.4%. This chain joins TRBV6-5 and TRBJ1-1, with 9 bases fitting TRBD1. This clonotype was sampled from a female donor in good health, enrolled as a control in a pregnancy study. The specimen was CD4+ T cells from peripheral blood mononuclear cells, collected after pregnancy. The DNA of the CDR3 is TGTGCCAGCAGTTACCTTGGACAGGGGACCACTGAAGCTTTCTTT. Its translation is CASSYLGQGTTEAFF.